These 8 T cell receptor beta chains came from one sample sequenced in a study of patients and donors after allogeneic stem cell transplantation. MiXCR was run by TCRdb on the RT-PCR reads, yielding one entry per CDR3 protein. The table includes hundreds of thousands of distinct CDR3 sequences, approximately 16% detected once. Sample: blood, either unsorted or a sorted T cell fraction (not recorded which). These receptors all come from a human donor who was either an allogeneic HSCT recipient or a stem cell or donor lymphocyte infusion donor (not recorded which). It is not recorded whose cells these are; they may come from a transplant donor.

Only a few counts were recorded for this clonotype. The chain couples TRBV5-5 to TRBJ2-7, with D possibly TRBD1 on 5 matching bases. V was trimmed by 5 bases and J by 3 bases, leaving 18 bases between them. CDR3 length equals 15 residues. Germline CDR1 reads SGHKS; CDR2 reads YYEKEE (reference sequence). DNA for the CDR3: TGTGCCAGCAGTAAATCGACAGCGAATCTCTACGAGCAGTACTTC. Protein: CASSKSTANLYEQYF.

This clonotype was observed a handful of times. The rearrangement uses TRBV3-1 and TRBJ1-5; tentative D call: TRBD1 (6 bases). The CDR3 totals 13 residues. From germline, CDR1 is LGHDT and CDR2 YNNKEL (reference sequence). V was clipped by 8 bases and J by 6 bases, with 14 bases between them. The CDR3 protein is CASGQQGGQPQHF. CDR3 bases: TGTGCCAGCGGTCAACAGGGAGGTCAGCCCCAGCATTTT.

The V call is TRBV20-1, the J call TRBJ2-2; D might be TRBD2 (6 bases). This CDR3 has 17 residues. Trimming left V 5 bases short and J 1 base short, with 20 bases between. CDR1 is DFQATT, CDR2 SNEGSKA, per germline (reference sequence). Here the CDR3 DNA reads TGCAGTGCTCCCCCAGCCGGGCTAGCGCTGAACACCGGGGAGCTGTTTTTT. As protein: CSAPPAGLALNTGELFF.

This clonotype was seen a few times. The V call is TRBV5-1, the J call TRBJ2-7; the D gene is possibly TRBD1 (7 bases). The V gene lost 0 bases and the J gene lost 3 bases, with 13 bases spanning the gap. CDR1 and CDR2 (germline): SGHRS, YFSETQ. The CDR3 covers 15 residues. The CDR3 sequence is CASSLGRGDLYEQYF. The CDR3 DNA follows: TGCGCCAGCAGCTTGGGCAGGGGGGATCTCTACGAGCAGTACTTC.

In its sample, this clonotype was seen many times. The V gene is TRBV4-2, the J gene TRBJ2-3, with TRBD1 identical over 7 bases. V trimming: 1 base; J trimming: 0 bases; junction bases outside the gene matches: 1. Germline V gene sequence: CDR1 LGHNA, CDR2 YNFKEQ. The CDR3 covers 15 residues. CDR3 nucleotide sequence: TGTGCCAGCAGCCAAGTGGGACAGAGCACAGATACGCAGTATTTT. Protein: CASSQVGQSTDTQYF.

This clonotype was found a few times. This chain joins TRBV12-3 or TRBV12-4 and TRBJ1-1; D is uncertain. CDR3 length: 15 amino acids. Trimming shortened V by 3 bases and J by 0 bases, and 11 bases separated the two germline ends. DNA of the CDR3: TGTGCCAGCAGTTTCCGTCCGTTCATGAACACTGAAGCTTTCTTT. Its translation is CASSFRPFMNTEAFF.

The rearrangement links TRBV27 to TRBJ2-3, with D perhaps assigned TRBD1 or TRBD2 (5 bases each). Trimming pared 2 bases from V and 0 bases from J, leaving 12 bases between. This CDR3 is 16 amino acids long. The germline V gene has CDR1 MNHEY and CDR2 SMNVEV (reference sequence). The CDR3 spells CASSLPGRISTDTQYF. As DNA, the CDR3 is TGTGCCAGCAGTTTACCGGGACGGATAAGCACAGATACGCAGTATTTT.

In its sample, this clonotype was seen a few times. CDR3: CASSLEGRGWYGYTF. The DNA of the CDR3 is TGTGCCAGCAGTTTGGAGGGGAGGGGATGGTATGGCTACACCTTC. V gene TRBV12-3 or TRBV12-4 combines with J gene TRBJ1-2, with D tentatively TRBD1 (5 bases). The CDR3 has 15 amino acids. V lost 3 bases and J lost 5, with 16 bases in between.